This T cell receptor (beta chain) was observed in a study of early stage breast cancer tumors (dated by TCRdb to 2017 to 2019). Background for the entire study: Of the 15 to 20 invasive breast tumors, approximately 11 were found to be estrogen receptor-positive, progesterone receptor-positive and HER2-negative. Of the roughly twelve ER+/PR+/HER2- tumors, eight were classified as invasive ductal carcinomas and four as invasive lobular carcinomas. On average, each sample had roughly 10-fold read coverage. A total of 2 million to 3 million templates, representing about 1.1 million unique clonotypes, were detected across all samples.

Overall study results and their limits: Compared with adjacent normal breast tissue, tumors had higher clonality and roughly 2.5-fold greater T cell density. Bulk genomic DNA sequencing of unsorted cells missed chain pairing and functional markers such as CD4, CD8 and FOXP3. Analysis by tumor subtype was prevented by the small cohort size. Repertoires from blood resembled normal breast more closely than tumor, and using blood as a reference for each tissue separated tumor from normal in most of the 16 patients. Enriched TCRB sequences shared across patients were mostly commonly generated sequences, unlikely to play an important role in the tumor microenvironment.

As concerns this clone: Its recognized antigen is unknown. Base qualities are missing; no much larger clone stands one base away.

Each sample was amplified as two independent genomic DNA replicates: approximately 0.5 ug for blood and around 1.4 ug for tumor or normal breast. Following the manufacturer's instructions, the ImmunoSeq Intro kit was used to carry out TCRB sequencing on genomic DNA. The multiplex PCR ran for 30 to 35 cycles using proprietary primers and spike-in control sequences for absolute quantification. Single-end 150-bp reads were used to sequence an 87-bp fragment spanning the CDR3 plus the flanking V and J genes. Each lane of an Illumina MiSeq using version 3.0 chemistry carried seven multiplexed samples, with two replicates per sample. Per the authors' processing: The vendor's proprietary pipeline handled the raw data processing, merging both replicates into a single result for each sample. To define clonotypes, the study grouped productive rearrangements that shared the V-gene family, CDR3 amino acid sequence and J-gene segment. Clonality was computed as 1 minus the normalized Shannon entropy (Pielou evenness) of TCRB abundances. To estimate T cell density, the total number of templates was divided by the number of input cells, which was inferred from the amount of DNA input. Recon was used with default parameters to estimate total repertoire diversity and clonality. Tumor-enriched clonotypes were defined as having over 0.1% abundance in tumor and at least 32-fold higher abundance than in normal breast. Drawn from immuneACCESS, this table holds only the in-frame rearrangements with V and J called that TCRdb kept. Clones are partly lost; checked studies trace under half to an unresolved V gene and leave the rest unexplained. V, J and clone size were drawn from that table, and D and trimming were deduced from the DNA. In this sample the table shows roughly 5,400 clones, 55% to 75% of which occur a single time. The ten largest clones capture less than 10% of the sample.

About 20-55 mg of tumor tissue was diced, and more than 2.5 ug of DNA was typically obtained. The study profiled bulk TCR beta-chain repertoires in matched peripheral blood, tumor and adjacent normal breast tissue taken from approximately 15 patients with early-stage breast cancer. After resection, visually identified tumor tissue was excised and placed in prechilled RNAlater. A TissueLyser II was used to homogenize diced tumor tissue (roughly 20-55 mg) in RLTplus buffer containing beta-mercaptoethanol and antifoaming agent. Genomic DNA was extracted with the Qiagen AllPrep DNA/RNA Mini kit. The junction shows trimming of 5 bases on V and 7 bases on J, plus 21 bases between the germline ends. The germline V gene gives CDR1 as SQVTM and CDR2 as ANQGSEA. Counted from cysteine to phenylalanine, this CDR3 has 14 amino acids. The DNA shown is the 42-base CDR3, in frame from base 1.

Sequenced sample: breast tumor tissue. The V and J genes are TRBV29-1 and TRBJ2-7; the D element might be TRBD1 or TRBD2, as each aligns at 5 bases. This TCR was recovered from a person aged 55 to 75 with breast cancer. The CDR3 loop reads CSVLYPGRLGEQYF. The nucleotides read TGCAGCGTTCTTTACCCGGGGCGCTTGGGAGAGCAGTACTTC.